A selection of T cell receptor beta chains follows, all from one sample in a study of T cell changes during pregnancy in multiple sclerosis. Sequencing used immunoSEQ multiplex PCR; TCRdb keeps in-frame clones, though not all of them. The sample holds 50,000 to 60,000 clones, approximately 90% seen once. Sample: peripheral blood, taken in the first trimester of pregnancy. The receptors here all came from a female donor in good health, enrolled as a control in a pregnancy study. CDR3s include the opening cysteine and the closing phenylalanine or tryptophan. Each record gives: V gene, CDR3 length, D gene, J gene, CDR3 DNA, CDR3 protein. A D gene is named only where the DNA matches it firmly.

>TRBV30|15|TRBD1|TRBJ1-2
TGTGCCTGGAGCACGAGGGGGCTTAAGAACTATGGCTACACCTTC
CAWSTRGLKNYGYTF
>TRBV2|15|TRBD2|TRBJ2-5
TGTGCCAGCAGTAAGGTAGCGGGGGCCCAAGAGACCCAGTACTTC
CASSKVAGAQETQYF
>TRBV6-1|12|NA|TRBJ1-2
TGTGCCAGCAGATTTACAAACTATGGCTACACCTTC
CASRFTNYGYTF
>TRBV18|14|TRBD1|TRBJ2-5
TGTGCCAGCTCACCAGGACAGGTTTGGGAGACCCAGTACTTC
CASSPGQVWETQYF
>TRBV29-1|11|NA|TRBJ1-1
TGCAGCGCTGTGGTGACAGCTAAAGCTTTCTTT
CSAVVTAKAFF
>TRBV7-9|15|NA|TRBJ2-2
TGTGCCAGCAGCTTAGCGACTAGAATGGCCGGGGAGCTGTTTTTT
CASSLATRMAGELFF
>TRBV11-2|16|TRBD2|TRBJ2-3
TGTGCCAGCAGCTTAGTGCCTAGCGGGGACCTAGATACGCAGTATTTT
CASSLVPSGDLDTQYF
>TRBV28|18|TRBD1|TRBJ1-5
TGTGCCAGCAGTTTATTCGGACAGGGGTTGGGGCTCAATCAGCCCCAGCATTTT
CASSLFGQGLGLNQPQHF
>TRBV27|15|TRBD1|TRBJ1-5
TGTGCCAGCAGTTTTTCCGACAGGGCTGCGGAGCCCCAGCATTTT
CASSFSDRAAEPQHF
>TRBV2|14|TRBD1|TRBJ1-4
TGTGCCAGCAGTGGGGGACAGGCCAGTGAAAAACTGTTTTTT
CASSGGQASEKLFF
>TRBV9|14|TRBD2|TRBJ2-3
TGTGCCAGCAGCGCAGGGACTAGCGGGGAGACGTGGTATTTT
CASSAGTSGETWYF
>TRBV6-1|15|TRBD1|TRBJ1-1
TGTGCCACCGGACCAGCGGACAGGATGAACACTGAAGCTTTCTTT
CATGPADRMNTEAFF
>TRBV19|15|NA|TRBJ2-5
TGTGCCAGTAGCTTACTGGGCGGGTCCCAAGAGACCCAGTACTTC
CASSLLGGSQETQYF
>TRBV7-8|13|NA|TRBJ1-1
TGTGCCAGCAGCTTAGAAAGAGACACTGAAGCTTTCTTT
CASSLERDTEAFF